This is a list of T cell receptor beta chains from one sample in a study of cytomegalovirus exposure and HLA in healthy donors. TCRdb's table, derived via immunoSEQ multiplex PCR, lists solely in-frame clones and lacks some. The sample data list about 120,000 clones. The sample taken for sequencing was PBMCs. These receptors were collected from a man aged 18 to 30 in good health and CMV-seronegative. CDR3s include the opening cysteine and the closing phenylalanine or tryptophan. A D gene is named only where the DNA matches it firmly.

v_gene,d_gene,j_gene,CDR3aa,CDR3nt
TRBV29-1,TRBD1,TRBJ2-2,CSASAQSGTGPSELFF,TGCAGCGCTTCAGCCCAATCCGGGACAGGGCCTTCGGAGCTGTTTTTT
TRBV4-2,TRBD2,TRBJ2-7,CASSQHGAGGLAVYEQYF,TGTGCCAGCAGCCAGCACGGTGCAGGGGGACTAGCGGTCTACGAGCAGTACTTC
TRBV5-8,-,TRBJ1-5,CASSWGGITQPQHF,TGTGCCAGCAGCTGGGGGGGGATTACTCAGCCCCAGCATTTT
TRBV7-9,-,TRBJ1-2,CASSFGVGGDYGYTF,TGTGCCAGCAGCTTTGGGGTAGGAGGGGACTATGGCTACACCTTC
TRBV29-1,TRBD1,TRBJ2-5,CSVEEWGQQETQYF,TGCAGCGTTGAAGAATGGGGACAGCAAGAGACCCAGTACTTC
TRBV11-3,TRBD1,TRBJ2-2,CASSPTGQGNTGELFF,TGTGCCAGCAGCCCCACCGGACAGGGGAACACCGGGGAGCTGTTTTTT
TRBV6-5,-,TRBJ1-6,CASRLNEGGSLPLHF,TGTGCCAGCAGACTTAACGAGGGAGGAAGTTTACCCCTCCACTTT
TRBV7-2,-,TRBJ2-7,CASSLVTIPGYEQYF,TGTGCCAGCAGCTTAGTCACCATCCCGGGATACGAGCAGTACTTC
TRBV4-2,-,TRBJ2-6,CASSQAGGTTGSGANVLTF,TGTGCCAGCAGCCAAGCAGGTGGAACGACCGGCTCTGGGGCCAACGTCCTGACTTTC
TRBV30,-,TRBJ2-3,CAWISADTQYF,TGTGCCTGGATATCTGCAGATACGCAGTATTTT
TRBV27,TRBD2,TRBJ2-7,CASSVTSGRVEDEQYF,TGTGCCAGCAGTGTGACTAGCGGGAGGGTGGAAGACGAGCAGTACTTC
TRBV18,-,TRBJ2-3,CASSPFPASATDTQYF,TGTGCCAGCTCACCATTTCCGGCTAGCGCGACAGATACGCAGTATTTT
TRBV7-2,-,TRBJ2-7,CASSLAENSYEQYF,TGTGCCAGCAGCTTAGCCGAGAACTCCTACGAGCAGTACTTC
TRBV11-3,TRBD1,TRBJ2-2,CASSPQTGAGELFF,TGTGCCAGCAGCCCGCAAACAGGGGCCGGGGAGCTGTTTTTT
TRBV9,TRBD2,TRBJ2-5,CASSVGTSVSETQYF,TGTGCCAGCAGCGTCGGGACTAGCGTTTCGGAGACCCAGTACTTC
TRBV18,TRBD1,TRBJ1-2,CASSPGQGSGYTF,TGTGCCAGCTCACCGGGACAGGGATCTGGCTACACCTTC
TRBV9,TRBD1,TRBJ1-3,CASSPTGGRGNTIYF,TGTGCCAGCAGCCCTACAGGGGGCAGGGGAAACACCATATATTTT